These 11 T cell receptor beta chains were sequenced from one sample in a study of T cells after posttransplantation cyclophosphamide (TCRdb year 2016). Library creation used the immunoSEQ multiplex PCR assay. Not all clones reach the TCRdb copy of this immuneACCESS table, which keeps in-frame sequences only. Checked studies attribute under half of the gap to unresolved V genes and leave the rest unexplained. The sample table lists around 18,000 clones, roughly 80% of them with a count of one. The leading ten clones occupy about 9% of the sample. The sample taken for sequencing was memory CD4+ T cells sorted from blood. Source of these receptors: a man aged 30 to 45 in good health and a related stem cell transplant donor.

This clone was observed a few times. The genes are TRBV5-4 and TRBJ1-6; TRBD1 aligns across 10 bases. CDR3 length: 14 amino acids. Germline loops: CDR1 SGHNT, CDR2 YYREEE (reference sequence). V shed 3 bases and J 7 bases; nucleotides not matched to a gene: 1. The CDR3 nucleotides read TGTGCCAGCAGCTGGACAGGGGGGAATTCACCCCTCCACTTT. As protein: CASSWTGGNSPLHF.

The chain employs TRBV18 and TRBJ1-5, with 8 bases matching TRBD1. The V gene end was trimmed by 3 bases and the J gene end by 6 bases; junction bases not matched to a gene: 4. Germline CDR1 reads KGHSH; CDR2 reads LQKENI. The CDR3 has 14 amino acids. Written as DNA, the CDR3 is TGTGCCAGCTCACCCGGACAGGGTAGTCAGCCCCAGCATTTT. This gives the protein CASSPGQGSQPQHF.

Here the CDR3 reads CASSIVAGGRDNEQFF. Written as DNA, the CDR3 is TGTGCCAGTAGTATAGTGGCGGGGGGGCGCGACAATGAGCAGTTCTTC. The chain has TRBV19 and TRBJ2-1, with 9 bases matching TRBD2. The CDR3 is made up of 16 amino acids. J was trimmed by 5 bases and V by 1 base; bases with no gene match: 6. The V gene's germline CDR1 is LNHDA and CDR2 SQIVND (reference sequence).

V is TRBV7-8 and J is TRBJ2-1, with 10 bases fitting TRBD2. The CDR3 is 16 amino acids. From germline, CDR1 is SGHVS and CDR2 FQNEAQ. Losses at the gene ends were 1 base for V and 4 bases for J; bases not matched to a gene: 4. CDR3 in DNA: TGTGCCAGCAGCTTAGGAATTAGCGGGGGGTACAATGAGCAGTTCTTC. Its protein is CASSLGISGGYNEQFF. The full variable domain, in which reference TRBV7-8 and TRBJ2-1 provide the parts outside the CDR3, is GAGVSQSPRYKVAKRGQDVALRCDPISGHVSLFWYQQALGQGPEFLTYFQNEAQLDKSGLPSDRFFAERPEGSVSTLKIQRTQQEDSAVYLCASSLGISGGYNEQFFGPGTRLTVL.

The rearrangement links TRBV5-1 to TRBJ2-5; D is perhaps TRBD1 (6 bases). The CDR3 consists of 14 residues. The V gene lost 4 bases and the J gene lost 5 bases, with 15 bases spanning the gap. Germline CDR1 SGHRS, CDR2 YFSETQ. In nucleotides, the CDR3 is TGCGCCAGCAGCCGGACAGAGGCTTGGGAGACCCAGTACTTC. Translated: CASSRTEAWETQYF.

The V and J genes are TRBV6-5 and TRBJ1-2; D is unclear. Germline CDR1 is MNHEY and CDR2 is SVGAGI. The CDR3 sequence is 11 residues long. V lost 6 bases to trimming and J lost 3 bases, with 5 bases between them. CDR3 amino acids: CASSSDYGYTF. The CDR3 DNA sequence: TGTGCCAGCAGCTCGGACTATGGCTACACCTTC.

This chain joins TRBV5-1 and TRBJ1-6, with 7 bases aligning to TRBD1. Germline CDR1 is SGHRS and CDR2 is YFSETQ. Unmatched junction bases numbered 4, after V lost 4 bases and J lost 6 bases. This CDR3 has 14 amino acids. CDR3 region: CASSAGQSNSPLHF. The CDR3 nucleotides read TGCGCCAGCAGCGCGGGACAGAGTAATTCACCCCTCCACTTT. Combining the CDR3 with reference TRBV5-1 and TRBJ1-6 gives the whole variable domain KAGVTQTPRYLIKTRGQQVTLSCSPISGHRSVSWYQQTPGQGLQFLFEYFSETQRNKGNFPGRFSGRQFSNSRSEMNVSTLELGDSALYLCASSAGQSNSPLHFGNGTRLTVT.

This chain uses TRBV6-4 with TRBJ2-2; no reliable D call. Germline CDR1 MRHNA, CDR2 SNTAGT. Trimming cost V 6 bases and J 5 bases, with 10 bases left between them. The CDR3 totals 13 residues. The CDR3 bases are TGTGCCAGCAGCCCGACAACTACCGGGGAGCTGTTTTTT. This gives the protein CASSPTTTGELFF.

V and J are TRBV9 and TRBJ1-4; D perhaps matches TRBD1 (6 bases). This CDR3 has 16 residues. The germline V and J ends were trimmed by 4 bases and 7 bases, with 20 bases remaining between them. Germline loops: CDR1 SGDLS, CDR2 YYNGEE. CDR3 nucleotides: TGTGCCAGCAGCCCCTTCCGGGACACTTCAATTGAAAAACTGTTTTTT. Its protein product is CASSPFRDTSIEKLFF.

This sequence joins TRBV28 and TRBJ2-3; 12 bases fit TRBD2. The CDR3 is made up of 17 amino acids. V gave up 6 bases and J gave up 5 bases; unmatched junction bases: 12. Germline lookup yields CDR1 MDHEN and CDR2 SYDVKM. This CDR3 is CASSQGLAGGPIDTQYF. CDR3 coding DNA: TGTGCCAGCAGCCAGGGGCTAGCGGGGGGGCCAATAGATACGCAGTATTTT.

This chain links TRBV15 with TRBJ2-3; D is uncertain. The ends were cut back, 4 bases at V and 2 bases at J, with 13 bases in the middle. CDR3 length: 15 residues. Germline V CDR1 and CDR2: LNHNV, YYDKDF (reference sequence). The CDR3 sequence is CATSKSHTITDTQYF. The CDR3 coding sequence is TGTGCCACCAGCAAAAGCCATACTATCACAGATACGCAGTATTTT.